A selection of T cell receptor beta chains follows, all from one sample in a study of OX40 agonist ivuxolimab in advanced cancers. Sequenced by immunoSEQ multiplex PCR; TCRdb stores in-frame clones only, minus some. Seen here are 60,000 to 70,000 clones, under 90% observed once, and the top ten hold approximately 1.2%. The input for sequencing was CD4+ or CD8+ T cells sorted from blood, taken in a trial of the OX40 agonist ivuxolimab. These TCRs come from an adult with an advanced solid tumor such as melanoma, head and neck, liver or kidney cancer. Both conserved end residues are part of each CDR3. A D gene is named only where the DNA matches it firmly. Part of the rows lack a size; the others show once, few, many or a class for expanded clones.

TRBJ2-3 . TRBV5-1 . CASSLGGVSTDTQYF TGCGCCAGCAGCTTGGGCGGGGTTAGCACAGATACGCAGTATTTT
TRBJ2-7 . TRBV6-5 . CASSYSKGYEQYF TGTGCCAGCAGTTACTCGAAGGGCTACGAGCAGTACTTC
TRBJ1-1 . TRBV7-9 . CASTRNTMNTEAFF TGTGCCAGCACCAGAAATACCATGAACACTGAAGCTTTCTTT
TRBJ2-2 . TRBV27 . CASRQGTNSNTGELFF TGTGCCAGCAGACAGGGAACGAACTCCAACACCGGGGAGCTGTTTTTT
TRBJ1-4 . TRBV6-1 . CASSEGTTNEKLFF TGTGCCAGCAGTGAAGGGACAACTAATGAAAAACTGTTTTTT
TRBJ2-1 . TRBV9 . CASSSLGGATYNEQFF TGTGCCAGCAGCTCCCTGGGGGGGGCCACTTACAATGAGCAGTTCTTC
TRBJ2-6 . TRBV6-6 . CASSYLSSGANVLTF TGTGCCAGCAGTTACTTGAGCTCTGGGGCCAACGTCCTGACTTTC
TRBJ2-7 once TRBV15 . CATSSTNRYGLEQYF TGTGCCACCAGCAGCACCAACAGGTACGGACTCGAGCAGTACTTC
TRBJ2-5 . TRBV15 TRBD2 CATSRGTSQETQYF TGTGCCACCAGCCGGGGGACTAGTCAAGAGACCCAGTACTTC
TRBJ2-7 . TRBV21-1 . CASSKVTLEQYF TGTGCCAGCAGCAAGGTAACCCTCGAGCAGTACTTC
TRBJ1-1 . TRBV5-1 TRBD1 CASSLGADRGTEAFF TGCGCCAGCAGCTTGGGGGCAGACAGGGGGACTGAAGCTTTCTTT
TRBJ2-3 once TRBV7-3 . CASSLFPRDTQYF TGTGCCAGCAGCTTATTCCCCCGGGATACGCAGTATTTT
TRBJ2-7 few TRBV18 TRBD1 CASSLTGTGTYEQYF TGTGCCAGCTCATTGACCGGGACAGGGACTTACGAGCAGTACTTC
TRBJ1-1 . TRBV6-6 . CASSNLNTEAFF TGTGCCAGCAGTAATCTGAACACTGAAGCTTTCTTT
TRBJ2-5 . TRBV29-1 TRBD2 CSVEEGLAPRETQYF TGCAGCGTTGAAGAAGGACTAGCACCTCGGGAGACCCAGTACTTC
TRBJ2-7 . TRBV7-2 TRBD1 CASSLRTGASSEQYF TGTGCCAGCAGCTTAAGGACAGGGGCCTCCTCGGAGCAGTACTTC
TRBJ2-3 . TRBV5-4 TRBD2 CASSLGAGVHTDTQYF TGTGCCAGCAGCCTGGGAGCGGGAGTTCACACAGATACGCAGTATTTT
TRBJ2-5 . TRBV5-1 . CASSSRGQETQYF TGCGCCAGCAGCTCGAGGGGGCAAGAGACCCAGTACTTC
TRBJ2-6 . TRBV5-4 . CASSLVSGANVLTF TGTGCCAGCAGCTTGGTCTCTGGGGCCAACGTCCTGACTTTC
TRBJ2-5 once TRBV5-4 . CASSRRTGETQYF TGTGCCAGCAGCCGCCGGACTGGGGAGACCCAGTACTTC
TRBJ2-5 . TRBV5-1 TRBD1 CASSPTRGTETQYF TGCGCCAGCAGCCCTACCAGGGGGACGGAGACCCAGTACTTC
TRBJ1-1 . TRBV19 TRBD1 CASSGQGLVAEAFF TGTGCCAGTAGTGGACAGGGTTTGGTCGCTGAAGCTTTCTTT
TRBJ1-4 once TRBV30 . CAWSVSGPEKLFF TGTGCCTGGAGTGTCTCAGGGCCTGAAAAACTGTTTTTT
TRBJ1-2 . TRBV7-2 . CASSLVNGPSTF TGTGCCAGCAGCTTAGTTAACGGTCCGAGCACCTTC
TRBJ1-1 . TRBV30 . CAWTSGLWTEAFF TGTGCCTGGACGTCGGGACTATGGACTGAAGCTTTCTTT
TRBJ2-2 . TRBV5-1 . CASSFIGTGELFF TGCGCCAGCAGCTTTATAGGCACCGGGGAGCTGTTTTTT
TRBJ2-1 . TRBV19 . CASSNYNEQFF TGTGCCAGTAGCAACTACAATGAGCAGTTCTTC
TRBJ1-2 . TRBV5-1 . CASSYSLDNGYTF TGCGCCAGCAGCTACTCGTTGGATAATGGCTACACCTTC
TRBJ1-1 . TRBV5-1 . CASSFGGGDTEAFF TGCGCCAGCAGCTTCGGGGGTGGTGACACTGAAGCTTTCTTT
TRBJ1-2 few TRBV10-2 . CASSAVIANYGYTF TGCGCCAGCAGTGCAGTGATAGCTAACTATGGCTACACCTTC
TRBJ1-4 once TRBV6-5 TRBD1 CASSNQGASNEKLFF TGTGCCAGCAGTAACCAGGGGGCCTCTAATGAAAAACTGTTTTTT
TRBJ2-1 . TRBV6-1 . CASSEVRNEQFF TGTGCCAGCAGTGAGGTCCGCAATGAGCAGTTCTTC
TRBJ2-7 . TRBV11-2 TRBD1 CASSNQGAHEQYF TGTGCCAGCAGCAATCAGGGGGCCCACGAGCAGTACTTC
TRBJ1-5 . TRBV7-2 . CASSLARGYRQPQHF TGTGCCAGCAGCTTGGCCAGGGGATACCGGCAGCCCCAGCATTTT
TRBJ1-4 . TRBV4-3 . CASSQEVLGELFF TGCGCCAGCAGCCAAGAGGTGTTAGGGGAACTGTTTTTT
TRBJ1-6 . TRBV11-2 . CASSLAYNSPLHF TGTGCCAGCAGCCTGGCTTATAATTCACCCCTCCACTTT
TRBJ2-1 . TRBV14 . CASSQDGGGRSYNEQFF TGTGCCAGCAGCCAAGATGGGGGGGGGCGCTCCTACAATGAGCAGTTCTTC
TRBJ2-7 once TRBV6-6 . CASSYKGREWDEQYF TGTGCCAGCAGTTACAAGGGACGGGAATGGGACGAGCAGTACTTC
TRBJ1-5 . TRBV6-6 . CASSPKTVTFNQPQHF TGTGCCAGCAGTCCTAAGACAGTAACATTCAATCAGCCCCAGCATTTT
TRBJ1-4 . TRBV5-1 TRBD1 CASSFSQGAVNEKLFF TGCGCCAGCAGCTTCTCGCAGGGGGCAGTTAATGAAAAACTGTTTTTT
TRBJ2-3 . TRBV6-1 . CASSFSGGPDTQYF TGTGCCAGCAGTTTCTCCGGGGGCCCAGATACGCAGTATTTT
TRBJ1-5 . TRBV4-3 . CASSQDWQGKSPQHF TGCGCCAGCAGCCAAGATTGGCAGGGGAAATCGCCCCAGCATTTT
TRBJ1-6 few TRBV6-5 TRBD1 CASSRLQGAGSPLHF TGTGCCAGCAGTCGCCTCCAGGGGGCGGGTTCACCCCTCCACTTT
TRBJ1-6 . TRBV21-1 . CASSKGQPHIGLLLLNSPLHF TGTGCCAGCAGCAAGGGGCAGCCTCACATAGGCTTACTCCTGCTTAATTCACCCCTCCACTTT
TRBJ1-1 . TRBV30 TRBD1 CAWSVGGGGAEAFF TGTGCCTGGAGTGTAGGGGGCGGAGGGGCTGAAGCTTTCTTT
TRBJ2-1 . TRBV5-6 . CASSLALFSGQEQFF TGTGCCAGCAGCTTGGCCCTGTTCTCCGGACAAGAGCAGTTCTTC
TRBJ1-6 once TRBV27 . CASSSVFGSPLHF TGTGCCAGCAGTTCCGTCTTTGGTTCACCCCTCCACTTT
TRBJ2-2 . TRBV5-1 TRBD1 CASSPWTGPGELFF TGCGCCAGCAGCCCTTGGACAGGGCCCGGGGAGCTGTTTTTT
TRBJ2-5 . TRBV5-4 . CASRLSGKETQYF TGTGCCAGCAGGCTGTCGGGTAAAGAGACCCAGTACTTC
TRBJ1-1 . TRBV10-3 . CAISIGGGNTEAFF TGTGCCATCAGCATCGGCGGGGGTAACACTGAAGCTTTCTTT
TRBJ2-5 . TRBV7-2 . CASSLGRGSETQYF TGTGCCAGTAGCTTAGGCAGGGGCTCGGAAACCCAGTACTTC
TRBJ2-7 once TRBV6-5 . CASSYSIQGGFEQYF TGTGCCAGCAGTTACTCGATCCAGGGAGGATTCGAGCAGTACTTC
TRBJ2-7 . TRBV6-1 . CASIGTLTYEQYF TGTGCCAGCATTGGGACATTAACCTACGAGCAGTACTTC
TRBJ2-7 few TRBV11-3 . CASSRAVGHEQYF TGTGCCAGCAGCCGCGCCGTGGGCCACGAGCAGTACTTC
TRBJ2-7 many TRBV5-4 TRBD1 CASSLNPGQGSYEQYF TGTGCCAGCAGCTTGAATCCGGGACAGGGCTCCTACGAGCAGTACTTC
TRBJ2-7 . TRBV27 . CASSLVSTGEQYF TGTGCCAGCAGTTTGGTCTCGACGGGCGAGCAGTACTTC
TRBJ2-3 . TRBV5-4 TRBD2 CASSLSGGRTDTQYF TGTGCCAGCAGCCTTAGCGGGGGGCGCACAGATACGCAGTATTTT
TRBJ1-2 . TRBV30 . CAWIGGQGLFGYGYTF TGTGCCTGGATAGGGGGTCAGGGGCTATTCGGCTATGGCTACACCTTC
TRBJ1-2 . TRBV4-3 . CASSPSSFYGYTF TGCGCCAGCAGCCCCTCAAGTTTCTATGGCTACACCTTC
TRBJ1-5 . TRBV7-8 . CASSLGSRDNQPQHF TGTGCCAGCAGCTTAGGGAGCAGGGACAATCAGCCCCAGCATTTT